This TCR beta chain stems from a study of T cell responses to AZD1222 COVID-19 vaccine. Comments on this clone: Its antigen is unknown.

Data came from immunoSEQ multiplex PCR; TCRdb stores just in-frame clones and leaves some out. Among 40,000 to 50,000 clones listed, approximately 83% were seen once. CDR1 is MNHEY and CDR2 is SMNVEV in the germline V gene (reference sequence). V lost 3 bases to trimming and J lost 5 bases, with 10 bases between them. The length of the CDR3 is 14 residues. The study, taken as a whole, reports: Targets within unmutated variant regions were reportedly found for nearly half of spike-specific TCRs. Donors were largely white British and mainly female; clonal diversity was possibly underestimated. An increase in Spike-specific TCR breadth and depth was observed after two AZD1222 doses.

Samples with a second dose at about 4 or about 12 weeks were pooled together. The source is an adult who received the AZD1222 COVID-19 vaccine. The gene calls are TRBV27 and TRBJ2-2, with D possibly matching TRBD1 (5 bases). Sequences were derived from peripheral blood, sampled 28 days after the second AZD1222 dose. The DNA for the CDR3 is TGTGCCAGCAGTTTTGGGGCGAGAACCGGGGAGCTGTTTTTT. It is translated as CASSFGARTGELFF.